The subject of this entry is one TCR beta chain. Germline CDR1 reads SGHTA; CDR2 reads FQGNSA. This CDR3 has 16 amino acids. Unmatched junction bases numbered 10, after V lost 3 bases and J lost 9 bases. The data were produced by immunoSEQ multiplex PCR, yet TCRdb's version contains in-frame clones alone and is incomplete. In the table there are 60,000 to 80,000 clones, approximately 86% of which are singletons. The data were taken from a study of technical replicates of blood from a handful of donors. The receptor's source is a human donor in good health. Some clones in this sample may be carry-over from other donors' samples. Sequencing input: PBMCs. The chain recombines TRBV7-2 with TRBJ1-6, with 8 positions matching TRBD1. In nucleotides, the CDR3 is TGTGCCAGCAGCTTCCTCGGACAGGGAGGTGGTTCACCCCTCCACTTT. Translation: CASSFLGQGGGSPLHF.